The present T cell receptor beta chain was sequenced within a study of regulatory T cells in long-lasting Graves disease (dated by TCRdb to the early 2020s). For the study in its entirety: Patients with newly diagnosed Graves' disease had been on antithyroid drugs for under 3 months. Persistent Graves' disease patients were compared with newly diagnosed Graves' disease patients by peripheral blood TCR sequencing and RNA sequencing. The study took place in China and was registered as a clinical trial. A total of 33 samples were covered by TCR sequencing, comprising approximately 13 persistent and around 20 newly diagnosed Graves' disease patients. Paper-wide results and their limitations: The authors acknowledged the small sample size as a limitation that may reduce accuracy. Compared with newly diagnosed patients, persistent Graves' disease patients had lower TCR Shannon entropy and fewer highly expanded clones, which suggests clonal expansion. More public clonotypes were shared among persistent patients (2,741) than among newly diagnosed patients (more than 950). Only peripheral blood was studied, because thyroid tissue, the primary lesion, was inaccessible. Only the TCR beta chain was sequenced and analyzed. Persistent disease showed preferential use of TRBV28, TRBJ1-2 and TRBJ2-5, whereas newly diagnosed disease favored TRBV20-1 and TRBJ2-1.

On this clonotype itself: The antigen it binds to is not known. It has no much larger one-base neighbor in the sample; base qualities were not kept.

CDR1 and CDR2, per the germline V gene (reference sequence), are LNHDA and SQIVND. Between the V and J ends, shortened by 5 bases and 11 bases respectively, the junction contains 12 bases. There are 12 amino acids in the CDR3, from cysteine to phenylalanine inclusive. Only CDR3 DNA is held: 36 bases, read in frame from base 1. The intended sense of this specimen's time point label: newly diagnosed GD, antithyroid drugs for less than 3 months. For both TCR sequencing and RNA sequencing, RNA was extracted from PBMCs using TRIzol. The diagnosis of Graves' disease was made according to American Thyroid Association guidelines. Patients were recruited from an endocrinology department in Xi'an, China. From each patient, about 9.7 milliliters of peripheral blood was collected into an EDTA anticoagulant tube. Ficoll Paque Plus density gradient separation was used to isolate PBMCs, and no further T cell sorting was done. An Agilent 2100 Bioanalyzer and agarose gel were used to check RNA quality, and a NanoDrop 2000 was used to measure RNA concentration.

Library method: multiplex PCR. The listed sequencing device is Illumina HiSeq 4000. CDR3 regions were amplified by Arm-PCR with iRepertoire HTBI primers to construct TCR beta libraries. PCR products were gel purified before sequencing. Regarding the original processing steps: Gene usage analysis of CDR3 amino acid clonotypes used the approximately 56 TRBV and 12 to 15 TRBJ segments found across samples. COPE and FqMerger were used to merge the filtered high-quality paired reads into contigs. BLAST was used to align contigs to IMGT TRBV, TRBD and TRBJ reference genes, and CDR3 was defined according to IMGT. Highly expanded clones were defined as clonotypes with a frequency above 0.1%. Shannon entropy served as the measure of repertoire diversity, while the Gini coefficient captured V-J evenness. Clonotypes shared by more than one individual were considered public. The public reads were reanalyzed by TCRdb: fastp trimming at Q25, MiXCR alignment, in-frame beta chains only. Entries that share a CDR3 protein sequence are merged under the most common genes and DNA. The V and J calls were not made by the authors but by TCRdb's processing. This sample is represented by about 500,000 distinct CDR3 sequences; about 16% of them were singletons. Of the sample, 9% to 15% falls within the top ten clones.

This sample was also put to use in a study of T cells in Graves' hyperthyroidism and ophthalmopathy. The second source states: Graves' hyperthyroidism was defined as stable when no progression to ophthalmopathy occurred over 18 months of follow-up. Hyperthyroidism patients were newly diagnosed, had a disease duration of under 2 months, and were aged 18 to 65 years. Exclusion was applied to patients with uncontrolled infections, other autoimmune diseases, pregnancy or lactation. Diagnoses relied on clinical symptoms, serum thyroxine and TRAb, thyroid ultrasound and orbital computed tomography. A first-round RT-PCR of the TCR CDR3 used the HTBI primer set with the Qiagen OneStep RT-PCR kit. Most expanded thyroid clonotypes (frequency above 0.001) were also detected in blood, a finding suggesting that blood repertoires may reflect thyroid immune responses. In cross-validation, a model built on a 13 V-J signature told ophthalmopathy apart from stable hyperthyroidism with less than 90% sensitivity and about 81% specificity, and in testing the same model reached 80%/75%. In validation, the model predicted progression to ophthalmopathy with over 65% sensitivity and 72% to 85% specificity, a median of 6.5 months before onset. A discovery cohort of roughly 100 patients, approximately 44 with Graves' ophthalmopathy and roughly 59 with stable Graves' hyperthyroidism, was used to find distinguishing TCR V-J signatures. Prospective prediction of ophthalmopathy was tested in an independent validation cohort of fewer than 20 hyperthyroidism patients and 15 to 17 patients who later progressed to ophthalmopathy. The roughly 100 discovery patients were divided at random into training and test sets in a 7:3 ratio. Thyroid tissue and blood T-cell repertoires from about six Graves' hyperthyroidism patients were also compared in the study. After blood sampling, hyperthyroidism patients were treated with methimazole at a starting dose of 30 mg daily, and ophthalmopathy patients were treated with high-dose intravenous methylprednisolone. Libraries were constructed in a second round of multiplex PCR, after which size selection and purification were performed. Sequencing of the libraries was done on an Illumina HiSeq2000 using paired-end 100 bp reads. Raw data were processed with SOAPnuke, discarding reads with adapters, uncalled bases, mean Phred below 15, or no exact constant-primer or identifier match. High-quality paired reads were merged with COPE v1.2.5, and unique nucleotide sequences were defined as clonotypes. MiTCR v1.1 was used to align the clonotypes against IMGT TRBV, TRBD and TRBJ reference segments. The analysis was restricted to V-J combinations with a frequency above 0.0001, which together covered roughly 99% of the repertoires. A TCS score was defined as the ratio between F50 (clonal expansion) and ExV (chaos), using BLOSUM62-based TCRdist between CDR3 peptides within each V-J. Welch's t-statistics and random forest reduced roughly 530 V-J features to 13, which were used in a naive Bayes classifier (R e1071). Sample size was not statistically predetermined, and blinding of investigators to group allocation was not performed. TCR Vbeta CDR3 sequencing of 130 to 150 peripheral blood samples (more than 40 ophthalmopathy, roughly 72 hyperthyroidism and some 17 progressor patients) is reported in the paper.

This receptor was taken from a man in his forties with Graves disease. Donor details come from another sample of the same person, matched by shared clones. The sequence is built from TRBV19 and TRBJ1-4, with TRBD1 as a weak D call on 6 bases. This sample comprised peripheral blood mononuclear cells (PBMCs), obtained at new diagnosis, from a patient treated with antithyroid drugs. The CDR3 here reads CASSPRQDKLFF. The DNA sequence follows: TGTGCCAGTAGTCCTCGACAGGATAAACTGTTTTTT.